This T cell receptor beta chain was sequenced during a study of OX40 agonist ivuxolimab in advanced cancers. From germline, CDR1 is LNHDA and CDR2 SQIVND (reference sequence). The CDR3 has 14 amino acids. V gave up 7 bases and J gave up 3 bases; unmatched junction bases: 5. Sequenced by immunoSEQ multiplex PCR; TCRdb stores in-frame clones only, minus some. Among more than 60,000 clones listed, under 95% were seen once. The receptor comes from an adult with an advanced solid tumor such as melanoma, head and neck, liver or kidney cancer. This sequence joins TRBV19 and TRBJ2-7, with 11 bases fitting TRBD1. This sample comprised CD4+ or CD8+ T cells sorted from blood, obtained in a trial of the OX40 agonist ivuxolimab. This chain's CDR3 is CASIPGQGVYEQYF. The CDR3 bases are TGTGCCAGTATCCCGGGACAGGGGGTCTACGAGCAGTACTTC.